A selection of T cell receptor beta chains follows, all from one sample in a study of CD4 T cells in relation to SARS-CoV-2 and coronaviruses. Assay used: immunoSEQ multiplex PCR; TCRdb lists only in-frame clones, some missing. The sample yields around 41,000 clones, about 80% seen once. For these TCRs, the target antigens are not known. The specimen was naive CD4+ T cells from PBMCs, cultured in vitro. The origin of the receptors is an adult with COVID-19. CDR3s include the opening cysteine and the closing phenylalanine or tryptophan. Each record gives: V gene, J gene, D gene, CDR3 length, clone size, CDR3 DNA, CDR3 protein. The D gene is left open where the match is weak. The size field is filled for only some rows; it gives once, few, many or a size class.

TRBV24-1,TRBJ2-2,.,14,once,TGTGCCACCAGTGATTGGAACAGGGACGGGGAGCTGTTTTTT,CATSDWNRDGELFF
TRBV5-4,TRBJ2-5,TRBD1,14,.,TGTGCCAGCAGACAGGACAGGGCGACAGAGACCCAGTACTTC,CASRQDRATETQYF
TRBV7-2,TRBJ2-1,.,12,few,TGTGCCAGCAGCATGCAGGGGATTGAGCAGTTCTTC,CASSMQGIEQFF
TRBV10-2,TRBJ2-3,.,15,.,TGCGCCAGCAGCTACGACAGCCCTAGCACAGATACGCAGTATTTT,CASSYDSPSTDTQYF
TRBV19,TRBJ2-1,TRBD1,14,.,TGTGCCAGTAGTGAGGGGGCGCTATTAGTTGAGCAGTTCTTC,CASSEGALLVEQFF
TRBV18,TRBJ2-2,TRBD1,16,.,TGTGCCAGCTCACCAGTGGGGACAGCGAACACCGGGGAGCTGTTTTTT,CASSPVGTANTGELFF
TRBV11-2,TRBJ1-1,.,14,few,TGTGCCAGCAGCATGGGACTCCGGGTATCTGAAGCTTTCTTT,CASSMGLRVSEAFF
TRBV24-1,TRBJ2-3,.,16,once,TGTGCCACCAGTGATTTGCGGGCGGGGATCACAGATACGCAGTATTTT,CATSDLRAGITDTQYF
TRBV30,TRBJ2-4,.,13,.,TGTGCCTGGAGTAGGGCCCTCCGCGGCATTCAGTACTTC,CAWSRALRGIQYF
TRBV5-4,TRBJ2-1,.,15,once,TGTGCCAGCAGCCCTCTAGCGAGCTCCTACAATGAGCAGTTCTTC,CASSPLASSYNEQFF
TRBV6-5,TRBJ1-2,TRBD1,12,.,TGTGCCAGCACTCGGACAGGGAATGGCTACACCTTC,CASTRTGNGYTF
TRBV5-3,TRBJ2-1,.,18,.,TGTGCCAGAAGCTTACATTCTTTTTCGGCGGACCAGGGTGATGAGCAGTTCTTC,CARSLHSFSADQGDEQFF
TRBV11-2,TRBJ2-4,.,14,.,TGTGCCAGCAGCTTAGGATCGAGGGGTTACATTCAGTACTTC,CASSLGSRGYIQYF
TRBV23-1,TRBJ2-7,TRBD2,17,.,TGCGCCAGCGGGTTGCTAGCGGGAGGGCCCTCAATTTACGAGCAGTACTTC,CASGLLAGGPSIYEQYF
TRBV19,TRBJ2-1,TRBD2,17,few,TGTGCCAGTAGGACCTTTAGCGGGAGAAGCTCCTACAATGAGCAGTTCTTC,CASRTFSGRSSYNEQFF
TRBV27,TRBJ2-7,TRBD2,13,.,TGTGCCAGCAGTTTATCCGGGAGGTACGAGCAGTACTTC,CASSLSGRYEQYF
TRBV6-6,TRBJ1-1,.,14,.,TGTGCCAGCAGTTATTGGAGGGAGAACACTGAAGCTTTCTTT,CASSYWRENTEAFF
TRBV7-9,TRBJ2-3,.,13,.,TGTGCCAGCAGCTCAGGAGTCGCAGATACGCAGTATTTT,CASSSGVADTQYF
TRBV19,TRBJ2-7,TRBD2,15,.,TGTGCCACTACGACTAGCGGCTACCTCCCCTACGAGCAGTACTTC,CATTTSGYLPYEQYF
TRBV30,TRBJ2-5,.,14,once,TGTGCCTGGGGAAGCGGACAGCCACAAGAGACCCAGTACTTC,CAWGSGQPQETQYF
TRBV7-9,TRBJ1-1,.,16,few,TGTGCCAGCAGCTCCATGGGGGGCGCTTCGGACACTGAAGCTTTCTTT,CASSSMGGASDTEAFF
TRBV18,TRBJ1-3,TRBD1,15,.,TGTGCCAGCTCCTCGGACAGGGGGCCTGGAAACACCATATATTTT,CASSSDRGPGNTIYF
TRBV6-5,TRBJ2-2,TRBD2,16,.,TGTGCCAGCAGTTACTGGGCGGGAGCTAGCCCCGGGGAGCTGTTTTTT,CASSYWAGASPGELFF
TRBV28,TRBJ1-2,.,16,.,TGTGCCAGCAGTGAAACCCGGGCCACGACACACTATGGCTACACCTTC,CASSETRATTHYGYTF
TRBV27,TRBJ2-7,.,11,.,TGTGCCAGCAGTTTCGGCCACGAGCAGTACTTC,CASSFGHEQYF
TRBV5-3,TRBJ1-1,.,16,.,TGTGCCAGAAGCTTGGAGCGGGGTCAGGGTAACACTGAAGCTTTCTTT,CARSLERGQGNTEAFF
TRBV14,TRBJ2-1,.,14,.,TGTGCCAGCAGCTCCGCCTTCTCCTACAATGAGCAGTTCTTC,CASSSAFSYNEQFF
TRBV5-1,TRBJ2-2,TRBD2,15,once,TGCGCCAGCAGCTTGACTAGCGGTTACACCGGGGAGCTGTTTTTT,CASSLTSGYTGELFF
TRBV27,TRBJ1-5,.,14,.,TGTGTCACTCAGGGAGGTACGGTCAATCAGCCCCAGCATTTT,CVTQGGTVNQPQHF
TRBV20-1,TRBJ2-1,TRBD2,15,.,TGCAGTGCTAGTATAGCGGGAGTGGCCTACAATGAGCAGTTCTTC,CSASIAGVAYNEQFF
TRBV30,TRBJ2-7,.,11,.,TGTGCCTGGAGTGTAAGGACTACTTTCAACTTC,CAWSVRTTFNF
TRBV28,TRBJ2-5,.,19,.,TGTGCCAGCAGTTACCCGGGCACTAGCTATAACCCCTTCCCCCTTGCCCAGTACTTC,CASSYPGTSYNPFPLAQYF
TRBV28,TRBJ2-1,.,22,.,TGTGCCAGCAGTTTCGTCAGTAACTTAATGGCGGGGGCAAATCAAAGGAACAATGAGCAGTTCTTC,CASSFVSNLMAGANQRNNEQFF
TRBV5-4,TRBJ2-1,TRBD2,17,.,TGTGCCAGCAGTCGAGAAAGAGCGGGAGGGGCTTTAAATGAGCAGTTCTTC,CASSRERAGGALNEQFF
TRBV30,TRBJ2-1,.,11,few,TGTGCCTGGACCGATTACAATGAGCAGTTCTTC,CAWTDYNEQFF
TRBV7-3,TRBJ2-1,.,14,few,TGTGCCAGCAGCTTATCGACGGCTAACAATGAGCAGTTCTTC,CASSLSTANNEQFF
TRBV24-1,TRBJ2-1,.,15,.,TGTGCCACCACCGGACGGGGCCTAGCGAACAATGAGCAGTTCTTC,CATTGRGLANNEQFF
TRBV4-1,TRBJ2-1,.,16,.,TGCGCCAGCAGCCAAGATACAGGGGGGGACTACAATGAGCAGTTCTTC,CASSQDTGGDYNEQFF
TRBV3-1/TRBV3-2,TRBJ1-3,.,13,.,TGTGCCAGCAGCCAAGATCCCCCTCGGACCATATATTTT,CASSQDPPRTIYF
TRBV29-1,TRBJ2-1,TRBD2,16,.,TGCAGCGTACGGGGGTCGGCTAGCGGGATATCCATTGAGCAGTTCTTC,CSVRGSASGISIEQFF
TRBV30,TRBJ1-1,.,13,once,TGTGCCTTTACTCAGCATTCGAACACTGAAGCTTTCTTT,CAFTQHSNTEAFF